A single sample gave rise to the 14 T cell receptor beta chains below, sequenced in a study of blood T cell repertoires in COVID-19. Profiling relied on immunoSEQ multiplex PCR, and the TCRdb table lists in-frame clones only, not all of them. The repertoire holds a few hundred thousand clones, with approximately 92% as singletons. Input material: PBMCs or T cells enriched from blood (not recorded which). The receptors were gathered from a woman aged 18-29 years in a cohort exposed to, infected with or recovered from COVID-19 (not recorded which).

V gene TRBV11-3 combines with J gene TRBJ2-3; the D gene is possibly TRBD2 (7 bases). V gave up 5 bases and J gave up 4 bases, with 13 bases separating them. CDR3 size: 14 residues. The germline V gene has CDR1 SGHNT and CDR2 YENEEA. CDR3 nucleotides: TGTGCCAGCAGCAGGGGGGGGAGCCCAGATACGCAGTATTTT. It codes for CASSRGGSPDTQYF.

This clone was detected a few times. The rearrangement joins TRBV6-4 to TRBJ2-3; 7 bases fit TRBD2. The CDR3 has 15 amino acids. Trimming at V came to 2 bases and at J to 0 bases, leaving 2 bases not matched to a gene. Germline V gives CDR1 MRHNA, CDR2 SNTAGT. In DNA form, the CDR3 reads TGTGCCAGCAGTGACGGGAGGGCTAGCACAGATACGCAGTATTTT. Protein product: CASSDGRASTDTQYF.

This chain connects TRBV28 to TRBJ2-4, with TRBD1 matching over 11 bases. Germline V lookup: CDR1 MDHEN, CDR2 SYDVKM. Germline trimming cut 6 bases from V and 9 bases from J; bases unmatched to any gene: 4. This CDR3 comprises 13 residues. The CDR3 sequence is CASSLGQGGIQYF. The CDR3 DNA reads TGTGCCAGCAGCTTGGGACAGGGGGGCATTCAGTACTTC.

The gene calls are TRBV7-7 and TRBJ2-1, with TRBD1 identical over 12 bases. CDR1 SSHAT and CDR2 FNYEAQ come from the germline V gene (reference sequence). The junction had 7 bases not matched to a gene; V was cut back by 5 bases and J by 8 bases. The CDR3 spans 15 residues. The CDR3 is CASSLGTGGSDEQFF. CDR3 bases: TGTGCCAGCAGCCTGGGGACAGGGGGCAGCGATGAGCAGTTCTTC.

V gene TRBV13 combines with J gene TRBJ2-3, with 10 bases that match TRBD1. Germline V gives CDR1 PRHDT, CDR2 FYEKMQ (reference sequence). J was trimmed by 10 bases and V by 5 bases; bases with no gene match: 15. The CDR3 sequence is 16 residues long. This CDR3 reads CASSAAGQGVPQAQYF. For the CDR3, the DNA is TGTGCCAGCAGCGCAGCTGGACAGGGGGTTCCTCAGGCGCAGTATTTT.

This clone was observed a single time. CDR3 in amino acids: CSATFTDTQYF. CDR3 in DNA: TGCAGTGCTACGTTCACAGATACGCAGTATTTT. J is TRBJ2-3 and V is TRBV20-1, with D hard to call. CDR1 DFQATT and CDR2 SNEGSKA come from the germline V gene (reference sequence). Trimming pared 4 bases from V and 2 bases from J, leaving 4 bases between. The CDR3 covers 11 residues.

The chain joins TRBV5-1 to TRBJ1-4; TRBD1 might be the D (5 bases). V lost 0 bases and J 5 bases, leaving 11 bases between the germline ends. Germline V gene lookup returns CDR1 SGHRS and CDR2 YFSETQ. CDR3 length: 15 amino acids. CDR3 in amino acids: CASSLGQGTNEKLFF. The CDR3 nucleotides are TGCGCCAGCAGCTTGGGCCAGGGCACGAATGAAAAACTGTTTTTT.

The rearrangement joins TRBV5-1 to TRBJ2-5, with D hard to call. This CDR3 is 15 amino acids long. Germline loops: CDR1 SGHRS, CDR2 YFSETQ. The ends were cut back, 4 bases at V and 5 bases at J, with 18 bases in the middle. The CDR3 coding sequence is TGCGCCAGCAGCCCGTCTAGGCCGACCCGGGAGACCCAGTACTTC. Its translation is CASSPSRPTRETQYF.

This clone was seen only a few times. V is TRBV18 and J is TRBJ1-2; 7 bases line up with TRBD1. The CDR3 is 15 amino acids. V trimming: 2 bases; J trimming: 3 bases; junction bases outside the gene matches: 6. Germline-derived CDR1 and CDR2 are KGHSH and LQKENI. The CDR3 nucleotides are TGTGCCAGCTCACCAATTCAGGGGGATGACTATGGCTACACCTTC. It codes for CASSPIQGDDYGYTF.

This clone was seen more than once but under ten times. This chain links TRBV2 with TRBJ1-1; the D is unclear. The V gene lost 3 bases and the J gene lost 5 bases, with 7 bases spanning the gap. The germline gives CDR1 SNHLY, CDR2 FYNNEI. The CDR3 has 12 amino acids. The CDR3 coding sequence is TGTGCCAGCAGTGAGCAGTTGACTGAAGCTTTCTTT. Translation gives CASSEQLTEAFF.

The chain employs TRBV5-5 and TRBJ2-5; TRBD2 might be the D (5 bases). This CDR3 contains 15 residues. V was shortened by 0 bases and J by 4 bases, with 13 bases between the two germline ends. Germline CDR1 reads SGHKS; CDR2 reads YYEKEE (reference sequence). The CDR3 spells CASSLGGDGLETQYF. The CDR3 DNA sequence: TGTGCCAGCAGCTTGGGGGGAGATGGCTTAGAGACCCAGTACTTC.

The sample holds one count of this clone. The chain combines TRBV28 with TRBJ1-2, with D perhaps TRBD1 (6 bases). Trimming pared 3 bases from V and 4 bases from J, leaving 15 bases between. The length of the CDR3 is 15 residues. Germline CDR1 and CDR2: MDHEN and SYDVKM. CDR3 in amino acids: CASSLPIRGGYGYTF. In DNA form, the CDR3 reads TGTGCCAGCAGTTTGCCCATAAGGGGGGGCTATGGCTACACCTTC.

This clone was found once. This chain uses TRBV5-1 with TRBJ1-1; TRBD1 aligns across 9 bases. The CDR3 runs 15 residues. Per the germline V gene, CDR1 is SGHRS and CDR2 is YFSETQ. Losses at the gene ends were 3 bases for V and 6 bases for J; bases not matched to a gene: 9. CDR3 region: CASSSWTGELAEAFF. The CDR3 region has the DNA TGCGCCAGCAGCTCCTGGACAGGGGAGTTGGCTGAAGCTTTCTTT.

V and J are TRBV11-2 and TRBJ2-7, with 8 bases matching TRBD2. The trim removed 9 bases at V and 5 bases at J, leaving 9 bases unmatched. CDR1 SGHAT and CDR2 FQNNGV come from the germline V gene. The CDR3 consists of 13 residues. The CDR3 loop is CASVVAGGDEQYF. Here the CDR3 DNA reads TGTGCCAGTGTAGTTGCGGGGGGCGACGAGCAGTACTTC.